These 20 T cell receptor beta chains share one sample of origin, sequenced in a study of T cells in localized non-small cell lung cancer. Profiled with immunoSEQ multiplex PCR; TCRdb holds only in-frame clones, not every one. The sample has 30,000 to 40,000 clones, roughly 80% seen once; the top ten hold approximately 35%. The source was peripheral blood, collected before any cancer treatment. These receptors came from a male donor older than 55 with stage II squamous cell lung carcinoma.

V is TRBV18 and J is TRBJ1-2, with D unclear. The CDR3 length is 16 residues. CDR1 KGHSH and CDR2 LQKENI come from the germline V gene. Trimming removed 2 bases at V and 1 base at J, with 14 bases between. This CDR3 is CASSPASGLSNYGYTF. CDR3 sequence (DNA): TGTGCCAGCTCACCAGCCTCGGGCTTGAGTAACTATGGCTACACCTTC.

This clone was counted between two and nine times. This rearrangement joins TRBV6-1 to TRBJ2-5; 7 nucleotides line up with TRBD2. Trimming took 5 bases from V and 1 from J; bases not matched to a gene: 4. Germline V gene lookup returns CDR1 MNHNS and CDR2 SASEGT. The CDR3 is made up of 14 amino acids. CDR3 sequence (DNA): TGTGCCAGCAGTTATGCGGGGGTCCAAGAGACCCAGTACTTC. It codes for CASSYAGVQETQYF.

The gene calls are TRBV5-6 and TRBJ2-5, with a tentative D call TRBD2 (7 bases). Germline CDR1 is SGHDT and CDR2 is YYEEEE. V lost 4 bases and J lost 9, with 16 bases in between. There are 13 residues in the CDR3. The DNA of the CDR3 is TGTGCCAGCAGCGAGGGAGGGGGACTGGCCCAGTACTTC. It encodes CASSEGGGLAQYF.

The gene calls are TRBV11-2 and TRBJ2-2; 9 positions match TRBD2. CDR1 and CDR2 from the germline V gene are SGHAT and FQNNGV. The CDR3 is 17 amino acids. After removal of 0 bases from V and 3 bases from J, the junction contained 5 bases not matched to a gene. The CDR3 nucleotides read TGTGCCAGCAGCTTAGATAATGCGGGAGGGGACACCGGGGAGCTGTTTTTT. Translating gives CASSLDNAGGDTGELFF.

The chain couples TRBV6-6 to TRBJ2-5; 7 bases align to TRBD1. Germline V gene sequence: CDR1 MNHNY, CDR2 SVGAGI (reference sequence). The V gene end was trimmed by 4 bases and the J gene end by 7 bases; junction bases not matched to a gene: 9. The CDR3 runs to 14 residues. CDR3 DNA sequence: TGTGCCAGCAGTTTAGGACAGGTCGGCATGACCCAGTACTTC. Protein: CASSLGQVGMTQYF.

The chain employs TRBV6-1 and TRBJ1-2, with D perhaps TRBD1 (5 bases). Germline V gives CDR1 MNHNS, CDR2 SASEGT. This CDR3 has 14 residues. The germline V and J ends were trimmed by 2 bases and 4 bases, with 11 bases remaining between them. CDR3 loop: CASSERAGSYGYTF. Here the CDR3 DNA reads TGTGCCAGCAGTGAAAGGGCAGGGAGCTATGGCTACACCTTC.

Of note for this clone: This sample includes further DNA sequences coding for the same CDR3. DNA of the CDR3: TGTGCCAGCAGCTTGGGCTACCCCTCCTACGAGCAGTACTTC. This codes for CASSLGYPSYEQYF. This sequence joins TRBV5-6 and TRBJ2-7; D remains unclear. The CDR3 runs to 14 residues. The germline V and J ends were trimmed by 0 bases and 0 bases, with 7 bases remaining between them. Per the germline V gene, CDR1 is SGHDT and CDR2 is YYEEEE.

This chain links TRBV29-1 with TRBJ2-1; the D gene is possibly TRBD1 (5 bases). This CDR3 has 14 amino acids. Trimming removed 3 bases at V and 10 bases at J, with 19 bases between. Germline CDR1 and CDR2: SQVTM and ANQGSEA. This CDR3 reads CSVEGPVGLGEQFF. The DNA of the CDR3 is TGCAGCGTTGAGGGCCCCGTGGGGCTTGGCGAGCAGTTCTTC.

The gene calls are TRBV7-6 and TRBJ2-2; D not resolved. Germline V lookup: CDR1 SGHVS, CDR2 FNYEAQ. The V end lost 4 bases, the J end lost 0 bases, and 3 bases lay between the germline ends. The CDR3 is made up of 13 amino acids. The CDR3 DNA reads as TGTGCCAGCAGCTCGACGAACACCGGGGAGCTGTTTTTT. As protein: CASSSTNTGELFF. Full variable domain (missing parts from reference TRBV7-6 and TRBJ2-2): GAGVSQSPRYKVTKRGQDVALRCDPISGHVSLYWYRQALGQGPEFLTYFNYEAQQDKSGLPNDRFSAERPEGSISTLTIQRTEQRDSAMYRCASSSTNTGELFFGEGSRLTVL.

This clone was found once. The chain combines TRBV9 with TRBJ2-3, with D unresolved. This CDR3 has 14 amino acids. Trimming stripped 2 bases from V and 0 bases from J, with 7 bases between. CDR1 is SGDLS, CDR2 YYNGEE, per germline. CDR3: CASSVTWSTDTQYF. DNA of the CDR3: TGTGCCAGCAGCGTGACTTGGAGCACAGATACGCAGTATTTT.

V is TRBV28 and J is TRBJ2-6, with 7 bases matching TRBD1. CDR3 length: 15 residues. The ends lost 8 bases at V and 0 bases at J; junction bases unmatched: 4. From germline, CDR1 is MDHEN and CDR2 SYDVKM. CDR3 coding DNA: TGTGCCAGCCTCGACAGGGCCTCTGGGGCCAACGTCCTGACTTTC. Translated: CASLDRASGANVLTF.

The count of this clone is one. This sequence joins TRBV27 and TRBJ1-2, with a weak D call TRBD1 (6 bases). The CDR3 covers 14 residues. Germline V gene sequence: CDR1 MNHEY, CDR2 SMNVEV (reference sequence). V was clipped by 2 bases and J by 2 bases, with 9 bases between them. This CDR3 is CASSLKGGNYGYTF. CDR3 nucleotide sequence: TGTGCCAGCAGTTTAAAAGGGGGGAACTATGGCTACACCTTC.

This chain uses TRBV5-5 with TRBJ1-1; possibly TRBD1 for D (6 bases). The V and J ends lost 4 bases and 1 base respectively, with 14 bases between them. This CDR3 spans 15 amino acids. Germline values: CDR1 SGHKS, CDR2 YYEKEE (reference sequence). The CDR3 bases are TGTGCCAGCAGCCCTCAGGGGCCGGCGAACACTGAAGCTTTCTTT. It yields the protein CASSPQGPANTEAFF. Using reference TRBV5-5 and TRBJ1-1 for the parts outside the CDR3, the full variable domain is DAGVTQSPTHLIKTRGQQVTLRCSPISGHKSVSWYQQVLGQGPQFIFQYYEKEERGRGNFPDRFSARQFPNYSSELNVNALLLGDSALYLCASSPQGPANTEAFFGQGTRLTVV.

The V and J genes are TRBV20-1 and TRBJ2-3, with D uncertain. Germline lookup yields CDR1 DFQATT and CDR2 SNEGSKA (reference sequence). The CDR3 has 10 residues. V dropped 5 bases and J dropped 5 bases, with 5 bases sitting between them. This CDR3 reads CSAFIDTQYF. CDR3 bases: TGCAGTGCTTTTATAGATACGCAGTATTTT.

The chain uses TRBV28 and TRBJ2-3; D remains ambiguous. CDR1 and CDR2 from the germline V gene are MDHEN and SYDVKM. Trimming removed 11 bases at V and 1 base at J, with 13 bases between. The CDR3 has 13 amino acids. This CDR3 reads CAWRSDRTDTQYF. The CDR3 DNA is TGTGCCTGGCGGAGCGACCGCACAGATACGCAGTATTTT.

The chain is built from TRBV5-4 and TRBJ2-1, with 9 bases lining up with TRBD2. The CDR3 sequence is 15 residues long. Looked up from germline, CDR1 is SGHNT and CDR2 is YYREEE (reference sequence). V shed 2 bases, J shed 7 bases, and the junction held 7 bases outside the gene matches. DNA for the CDR3: TGTGCCAGCAGCTTCCCGGGACTAGCAATGAATGAGCAGTTCTTC. This translates into CASSFPGLAMNEQFF.

This chain's CDR3 is CASSIVGNGLFF. CDR3 bases: TGTGCCAGTAGTATAGTGGGAAATGGGCTGTTTTTT. The chain uses TRBV19 and TRBJ2-2; D uncertain. The CDR3 consists of 12 residues. CDR1 is LNHDA, CDR2 SQIVND, per germline (reference sequence). V gave up 1 base and J gave up 13 bases, with 10 bases separating them.

The chain has TRBV12-5 and TRBJ1-2, with 8 bases aligning to TRBD1. From germline, CDR1 is LGHNT and CDR2 FRNRAP. J was trimmed by 4 bases and V by 7 bases; bases with no gene match: 5. This CDR3 spans 13 amino acids. In DNA, the CDR3 is TGTGCTAGTGTTGACAGGGGTGGCTATGGCTACACCTTC. Amino acids: CASVDRGGYGYTF.

J is TRBJ2-2 and V is TRBV5-1, with 8 positions matching TRBD1. J gave up 5 bases and V 8 bases, and 11 bases lay outside the gene matches. The CDR3 spans 15 residues. CDR1 is SGHRS, CDR2 YFSETQ, per germline. CDR3 sequence (DNA): TGCGCCAGTTCATCAGGACAGGGTGGTACCGGGGAGCTGTTTTTT. As protein: CASSSGQGGTGELFF.

This rearrangement joins TRBV5-5 to TRBJ2-7, with a tentative D call TRBD1 (6 bases). Trimming removed 1 base from V and 1 base from J, with 9 bases in between. This CDR3 region has 14 residues. Looked up from germline, CDR1 is SGHKS and CDR2 is YYEKEE (reference sequence). This CDR3 reads CASSLHRASYEQYF. The CDR3 nucleotides are TGTGCCAGCAGCTTGCACAGGGCGTCCTACGAGCAGTACTTC.